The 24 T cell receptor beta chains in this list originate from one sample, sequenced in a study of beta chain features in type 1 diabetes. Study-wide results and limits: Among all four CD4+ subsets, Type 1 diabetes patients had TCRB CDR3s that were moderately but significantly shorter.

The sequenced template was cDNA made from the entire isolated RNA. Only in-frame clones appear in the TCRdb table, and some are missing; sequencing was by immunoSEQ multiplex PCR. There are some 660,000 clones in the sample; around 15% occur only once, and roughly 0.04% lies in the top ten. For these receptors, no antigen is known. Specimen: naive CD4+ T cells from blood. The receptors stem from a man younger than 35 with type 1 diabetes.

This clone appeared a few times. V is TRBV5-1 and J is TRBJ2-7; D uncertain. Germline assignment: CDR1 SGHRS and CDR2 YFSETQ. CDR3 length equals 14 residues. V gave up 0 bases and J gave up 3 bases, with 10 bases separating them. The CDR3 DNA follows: TGCGCCAGCAGCTTGGATCCCGTCGTCTACGAGCAGTACTTC. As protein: CASSLDPVVYEQYF. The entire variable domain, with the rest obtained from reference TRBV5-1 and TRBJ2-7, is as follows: KAGVTQTPRYLIKTRGQQVTLSCSPISGHRSVSWYQQTPGQGLQFLFEYFSETQRNKGNFPGRFSGRQFSNSRSEMNVSTLELGDSALYLCASSLDPVVYEQYFGPGTRLTVT.

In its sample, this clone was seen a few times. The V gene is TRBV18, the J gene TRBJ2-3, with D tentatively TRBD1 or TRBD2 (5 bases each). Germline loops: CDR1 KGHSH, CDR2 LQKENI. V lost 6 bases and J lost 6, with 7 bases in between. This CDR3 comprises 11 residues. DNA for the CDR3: TGTGCCAGCTCCGGGGCGGATACGCAGTATTTT. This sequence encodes CASSGADTQYF.

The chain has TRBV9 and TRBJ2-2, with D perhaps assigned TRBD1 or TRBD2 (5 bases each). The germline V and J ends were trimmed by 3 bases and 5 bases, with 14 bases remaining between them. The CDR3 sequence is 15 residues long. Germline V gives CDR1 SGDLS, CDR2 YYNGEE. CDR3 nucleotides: TGTGCCAGCAGCGCTACCGGGACCAGGACCGGGGAGCTGTTTTTT. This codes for CASSATGTRTGELFF.

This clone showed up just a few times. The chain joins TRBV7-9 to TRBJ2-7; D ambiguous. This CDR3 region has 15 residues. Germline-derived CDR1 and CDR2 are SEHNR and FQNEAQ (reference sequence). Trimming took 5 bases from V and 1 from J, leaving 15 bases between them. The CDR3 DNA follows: TGTGCCAGCAGCGTTCCGGGTTCCGATTCCTACGAGCAGTACTTC. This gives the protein CASSVPGSDSYEQYF.

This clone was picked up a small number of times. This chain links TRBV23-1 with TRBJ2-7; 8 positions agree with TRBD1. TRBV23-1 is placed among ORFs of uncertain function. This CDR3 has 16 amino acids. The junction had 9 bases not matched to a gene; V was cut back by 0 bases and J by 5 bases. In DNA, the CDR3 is TGCGCCAGCAGTCAATCCGAACAGGGGGAAATCCACGAGCAGTACTTC. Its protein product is CASSQSEQGEIHEQYF.

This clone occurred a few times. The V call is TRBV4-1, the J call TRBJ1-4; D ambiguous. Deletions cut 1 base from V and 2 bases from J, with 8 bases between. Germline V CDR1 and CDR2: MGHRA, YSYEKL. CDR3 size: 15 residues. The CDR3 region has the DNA TGCGCCAGCAGCCAAGTAGGCCTGACTAATGAAAAACTGTTTTTT. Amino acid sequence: CASSQVGLTNEKLFF.

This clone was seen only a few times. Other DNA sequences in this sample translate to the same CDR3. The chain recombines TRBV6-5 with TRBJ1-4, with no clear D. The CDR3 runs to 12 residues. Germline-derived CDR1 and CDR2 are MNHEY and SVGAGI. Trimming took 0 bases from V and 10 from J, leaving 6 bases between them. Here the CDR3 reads CASSYSRGKLFF. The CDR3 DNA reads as TGTGCCAGCAGTTACTCTAGAGGAAAACTGTTTTTT.

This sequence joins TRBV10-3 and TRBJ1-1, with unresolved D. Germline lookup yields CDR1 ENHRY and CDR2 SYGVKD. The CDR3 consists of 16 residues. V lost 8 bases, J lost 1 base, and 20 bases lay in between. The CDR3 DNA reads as TGTGCCATCCGCAAAAGTAACAGTGGAGGGAACACTGAAGCTTTCTTT. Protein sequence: CAIRKSNSGGNTEAFF.

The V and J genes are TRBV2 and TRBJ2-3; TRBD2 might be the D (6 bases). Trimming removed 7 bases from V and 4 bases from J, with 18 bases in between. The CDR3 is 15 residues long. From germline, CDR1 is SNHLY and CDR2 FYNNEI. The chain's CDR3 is CASIGGSAGPDTQYF. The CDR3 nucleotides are TGTGCCAGCATCGGGGGATCGGCCGGACCAGATACGCAGTATTTT. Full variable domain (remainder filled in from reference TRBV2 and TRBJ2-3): EPEVTQTPSHQVTQMGQEVILRCVPISNHLYFYWYRQILGQKVEFLVSFYNNEISEKSEIFDDQFSVERPDGSNFTLKIRSTKLEDSAMYFCASIGGSAGPDTQYFGPGTRLTVL.

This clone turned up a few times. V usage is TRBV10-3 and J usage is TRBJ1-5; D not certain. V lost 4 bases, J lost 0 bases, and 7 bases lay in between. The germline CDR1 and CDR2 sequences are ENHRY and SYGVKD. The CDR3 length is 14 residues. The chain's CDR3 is CAISGTYSNQPQHF. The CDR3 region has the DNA TGTGCCATCAGTGGTACGTATAGCAATCAGCCCCAGCATTTT.

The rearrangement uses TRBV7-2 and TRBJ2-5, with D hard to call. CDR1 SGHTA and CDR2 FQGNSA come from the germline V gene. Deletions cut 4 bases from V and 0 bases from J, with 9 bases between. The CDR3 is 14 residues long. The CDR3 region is CASSSAGHQETQYF. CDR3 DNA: TGTGCCAGCAGCTCTGCCGGGCACCAAGAGACCCAGTACTTC.

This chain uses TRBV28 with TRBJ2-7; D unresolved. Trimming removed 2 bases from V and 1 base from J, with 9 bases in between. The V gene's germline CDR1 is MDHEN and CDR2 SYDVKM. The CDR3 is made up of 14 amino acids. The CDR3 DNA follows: TGTGCCAGCAGTTTAGTACCAAAATCCTACGAGCAGTACTTC. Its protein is CASSLVPKSYEQYF. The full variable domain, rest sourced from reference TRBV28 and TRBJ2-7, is DVKVTQSSRYLVKRTGEKVFLECVQDMDHENMFWYRQDPGLGLRLIYFSYDVKMKEKGDIPEGYSVSREKKERFSLILESASTNQTSMYLCASSLVPKSYEQYFGPGTRLTVT.

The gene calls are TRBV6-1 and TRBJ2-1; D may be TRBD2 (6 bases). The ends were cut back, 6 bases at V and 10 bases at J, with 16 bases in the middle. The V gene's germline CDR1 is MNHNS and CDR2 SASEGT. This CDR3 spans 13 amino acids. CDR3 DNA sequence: TGTGCCAGCAGAGTAGGAGCGGGCATAGAGCAGTTCTTC. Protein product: CASRVGAGIEQFF.

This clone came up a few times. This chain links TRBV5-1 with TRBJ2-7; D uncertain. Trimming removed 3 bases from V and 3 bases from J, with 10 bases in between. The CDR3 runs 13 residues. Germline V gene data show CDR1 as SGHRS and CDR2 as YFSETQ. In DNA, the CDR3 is TGCGCCAGCAGCTGGACCGATATCTACGAGCAGTACTTC. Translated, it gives CASSWTDIYEQYF.

The CDR3 spells CASSLTRGGRGQPQHF. As DNA, the CDR3 is TGTGCCAGCAGCTTGACCAGGGGGGGAAGAGGTCAGCCCCAGCATTTT. The genes are TRBV7-2 and TRBJ1-5; TRBD1 aligns across 7 bases. After removal of 3 bases from V and 6 bases from J, the junction contained 11 bases not matched to a gene. CDR1 and CDR2 (germline): SGHTA, FQGNSA. The CDR3 is 16 amino acids.

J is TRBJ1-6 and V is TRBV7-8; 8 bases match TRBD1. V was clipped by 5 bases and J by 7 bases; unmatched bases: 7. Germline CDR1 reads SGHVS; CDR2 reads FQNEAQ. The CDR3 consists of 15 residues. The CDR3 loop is CASSLGQEYNSPLHF. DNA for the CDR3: TGTGCCAGCAGCCTGGGACAGGAATACAATTCACCCCTCCACTTT.

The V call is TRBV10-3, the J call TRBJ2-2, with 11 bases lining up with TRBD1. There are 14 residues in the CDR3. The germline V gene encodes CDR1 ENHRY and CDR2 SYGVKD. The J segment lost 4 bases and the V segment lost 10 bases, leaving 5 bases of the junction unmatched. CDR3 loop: CATRGTGGTGELFF. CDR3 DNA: TGTGCCACCCGTGGGACAGGGGGCACCGGGGAGCTGTTTTTT.

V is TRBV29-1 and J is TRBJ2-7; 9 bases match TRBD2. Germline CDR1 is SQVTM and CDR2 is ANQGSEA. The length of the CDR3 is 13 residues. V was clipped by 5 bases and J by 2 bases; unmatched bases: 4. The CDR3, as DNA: TGCAGCGTTAGCGGGAGGTTTACCTACGAGCAGTACTTC. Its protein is CSVSGRFTYEQYF.

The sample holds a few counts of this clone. The CDR3 reads CSVWASGTDTQYF. DNA of the CDR3: TGCAGCGTCTGGGCTAGCGGCACAGATACGCAGTATTTT. The chain joins TRBV29-1 to TRBJ2-3, with a tentative D call TRBD2 (6 bases). Germline-derived CDR1 and CDR2 are SQVTM and ANQGSEA. The CDR3 runs 13 residues. The germline V and J ends were trimmed by 6 bases and 1 base, with 11 bases remaining between them.

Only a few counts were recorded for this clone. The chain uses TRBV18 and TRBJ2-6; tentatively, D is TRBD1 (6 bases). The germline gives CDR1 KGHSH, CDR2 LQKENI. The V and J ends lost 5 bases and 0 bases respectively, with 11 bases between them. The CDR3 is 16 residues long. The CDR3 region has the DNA TGTGCCAGCTCAGGACAGTTTAACTCTGGGGCCAACGTCCTGACTTTC. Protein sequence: CASSGQFNSGANVLTF.

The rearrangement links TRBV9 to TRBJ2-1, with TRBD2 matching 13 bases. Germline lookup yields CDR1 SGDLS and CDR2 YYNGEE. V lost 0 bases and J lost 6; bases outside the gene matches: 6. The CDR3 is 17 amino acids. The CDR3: CASSVASGTSGTNEQFF. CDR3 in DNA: TGTGCCAGCAGCGTAGCGTCGGGGACTAGCGGGACCAATGAGCAGTTCTTC.

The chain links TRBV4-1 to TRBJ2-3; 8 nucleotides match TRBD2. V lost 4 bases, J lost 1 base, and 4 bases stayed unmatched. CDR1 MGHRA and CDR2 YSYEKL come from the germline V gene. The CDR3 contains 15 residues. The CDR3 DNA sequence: TGCGCCAGCAGCCGCAGCGGGAGTGGCACAGATACGCAGTATTTT. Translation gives CASSRSGSGTDTQYF.

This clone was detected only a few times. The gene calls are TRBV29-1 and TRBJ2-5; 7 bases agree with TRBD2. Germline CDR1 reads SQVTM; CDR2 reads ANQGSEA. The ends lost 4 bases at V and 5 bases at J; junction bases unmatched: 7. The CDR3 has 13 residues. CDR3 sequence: CSVVAGARETQYF. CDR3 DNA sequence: TGCAGCGTTGTGGCGGGAGCCCGGGAGACCCAGTACTTC. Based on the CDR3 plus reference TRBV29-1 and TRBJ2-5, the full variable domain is SAVISQKPSRDICQRGTSLTIQCQVDSQVTMMFWYRQQPGQSLTLIATANQGSEATYESGFVIDKFPISRPNLTFSTLTVSNMSPEDSSIYLCSVVAGARETQYFGPGTRLLVL.

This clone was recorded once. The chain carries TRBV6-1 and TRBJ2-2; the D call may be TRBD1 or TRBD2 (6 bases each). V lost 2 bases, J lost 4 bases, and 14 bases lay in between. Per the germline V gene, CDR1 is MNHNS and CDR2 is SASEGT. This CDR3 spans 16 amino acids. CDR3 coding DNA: TGTGCCAGCAGTGAAATGGGGGGCGGTAGCACCGGGGAGCTGTTTTTT. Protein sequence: CASSEMGGGSTGELFF.